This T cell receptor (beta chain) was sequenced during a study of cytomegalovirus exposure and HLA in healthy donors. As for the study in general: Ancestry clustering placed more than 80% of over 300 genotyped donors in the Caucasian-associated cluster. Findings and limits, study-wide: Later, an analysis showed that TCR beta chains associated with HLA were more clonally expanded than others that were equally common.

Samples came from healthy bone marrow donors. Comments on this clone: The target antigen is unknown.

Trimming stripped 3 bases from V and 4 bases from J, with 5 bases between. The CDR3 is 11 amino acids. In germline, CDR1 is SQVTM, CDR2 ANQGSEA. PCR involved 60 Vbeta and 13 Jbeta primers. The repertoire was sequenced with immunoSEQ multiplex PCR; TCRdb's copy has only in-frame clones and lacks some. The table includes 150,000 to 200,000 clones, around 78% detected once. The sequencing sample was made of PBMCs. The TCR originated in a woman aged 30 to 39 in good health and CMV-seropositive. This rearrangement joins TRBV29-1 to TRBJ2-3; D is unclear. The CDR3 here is CSVDRSDTQYF. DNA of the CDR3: TGCAGCGTTGATCGGTCAGATACGCAGTATTTT.